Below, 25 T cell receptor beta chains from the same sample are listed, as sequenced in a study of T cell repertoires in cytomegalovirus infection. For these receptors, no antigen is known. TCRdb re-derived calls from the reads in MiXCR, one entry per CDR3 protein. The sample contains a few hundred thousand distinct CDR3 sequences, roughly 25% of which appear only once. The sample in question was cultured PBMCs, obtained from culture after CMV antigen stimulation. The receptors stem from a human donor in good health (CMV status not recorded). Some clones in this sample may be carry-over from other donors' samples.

In nucleotides, the CDR3 is TGTGCCAGCAGCCCTACTACAGCGGTAAAAGAGACCCAGTACTTC. Amino acids: CASSPTTAVKETQYF. The genes are TRBV7-6 and TRBJ2-5; tentative D call: TRBD2 (5 bases). Trimming removed 5 bases at V and 3 bases at J, with 16 bases between. Germline V gives CDR1 SGHVS, CDR2 FNYEAQ. There are 15 residues in the CDR3. Based on the CDR3 plus reference TRBV7-6 and TRBJ2-5, the full variable domain is GAGVSQSPRYKVTKRGQDVALRCDPISGHVSLYWYRQALGQGPEFLTYFNYEAQQDKSGLPNDRFSAERPEGSISTLTIQRTEQRDSAMYRCASSPTTAVKETQYFGPGTRLLVL.

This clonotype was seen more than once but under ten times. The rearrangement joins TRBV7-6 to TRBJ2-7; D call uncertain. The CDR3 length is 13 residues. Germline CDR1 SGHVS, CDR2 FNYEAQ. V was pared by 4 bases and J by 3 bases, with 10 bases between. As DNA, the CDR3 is TGTGCCAGCAGCTCGGTTGGTCTCTACGAGCAGTACTTC. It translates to CASSSVGLYEQYF.

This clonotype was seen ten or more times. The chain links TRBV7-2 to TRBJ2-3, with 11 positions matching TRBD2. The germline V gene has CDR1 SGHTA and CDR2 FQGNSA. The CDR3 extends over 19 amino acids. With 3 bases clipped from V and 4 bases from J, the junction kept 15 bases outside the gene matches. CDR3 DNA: TGTGCCAGCAGCTTTCCTGTGCGAACTAGCGGGAGAGGTCCAGATACGCAGTATTTT. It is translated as CASSFPVRTSGRGPDTQYF.

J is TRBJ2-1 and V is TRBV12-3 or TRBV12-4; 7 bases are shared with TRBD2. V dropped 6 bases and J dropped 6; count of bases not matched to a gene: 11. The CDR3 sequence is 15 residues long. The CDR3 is CASSPRGGSGNEQFF. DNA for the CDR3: TGTGCCAGCAGCCCTCGTGGCGGGAGCGGCAATGAGCAGTTCTTC.

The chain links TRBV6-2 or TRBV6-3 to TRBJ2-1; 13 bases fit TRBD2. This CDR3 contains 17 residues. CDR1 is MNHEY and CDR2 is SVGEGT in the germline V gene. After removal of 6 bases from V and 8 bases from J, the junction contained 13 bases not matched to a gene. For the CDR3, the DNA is TGTGCCAGCAGGACAACTAGCGGGAGGGCCGTCGGTGATGAGCAGTTCTTC. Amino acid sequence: CASRTTSGRAVGDEQFF.

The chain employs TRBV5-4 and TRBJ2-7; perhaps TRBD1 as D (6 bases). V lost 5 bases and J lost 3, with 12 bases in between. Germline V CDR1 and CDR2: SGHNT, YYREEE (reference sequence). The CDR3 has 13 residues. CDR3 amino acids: CASRAGVGYEQYF. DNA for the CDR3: TGTGCCAGCAGGGCAGGGGTCGGCTACGAGCAGTACTTC.

Written as DNA, the CDR3 is TGCAGTGCCCAGGTCGGGGCTAGCACAGATACGCAGTATTTT. Protein product: CSAQVGASTDTQYF. The V gene is TRBV20-1, the J gene TRBJ2-3, with D possibly called TRBD1 or TRBD2 (5 bases each). Germline assignment: CDR1 DFQATT and CDR2 SNEGSKA (reference sequence). Trimming stripped 6 bases from V and 0 bases from J, with 13 bases between. The CDR3 totals 14 residues.

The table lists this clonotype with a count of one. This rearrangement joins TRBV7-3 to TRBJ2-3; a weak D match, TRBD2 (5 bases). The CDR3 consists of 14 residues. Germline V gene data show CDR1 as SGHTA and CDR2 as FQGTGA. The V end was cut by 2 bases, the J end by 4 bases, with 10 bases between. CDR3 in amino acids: CASSLWGDSDTQYF. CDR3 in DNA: TGTGCCAGCAGCTTATGGGGAGATTCAGATACGCAGTATTTT.

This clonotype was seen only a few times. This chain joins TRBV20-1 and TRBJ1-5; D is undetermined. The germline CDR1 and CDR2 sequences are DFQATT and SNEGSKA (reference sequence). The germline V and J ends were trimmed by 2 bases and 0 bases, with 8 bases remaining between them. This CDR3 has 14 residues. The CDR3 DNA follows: TGCAGTGCTAGACGCGGGAATAGCAATCAGCCCCAGCATTTT. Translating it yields CSARRGNSNQPQHF.

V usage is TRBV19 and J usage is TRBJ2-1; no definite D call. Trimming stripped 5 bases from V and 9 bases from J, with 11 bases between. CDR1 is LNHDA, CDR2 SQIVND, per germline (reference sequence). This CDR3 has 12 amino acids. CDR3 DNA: TGTGCCAGTAGTCTGCTATTAGGTGAGCAGTTCTTC. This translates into CASSLLLGEQFF.

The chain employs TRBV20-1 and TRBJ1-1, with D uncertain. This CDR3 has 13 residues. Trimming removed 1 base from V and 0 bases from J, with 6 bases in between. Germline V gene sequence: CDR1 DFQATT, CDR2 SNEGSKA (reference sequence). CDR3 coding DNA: TGCAGTGCTAGAGCCAGCATGAACACTGAAGCTTTCTTT. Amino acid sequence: CSARASMNTEAFF.

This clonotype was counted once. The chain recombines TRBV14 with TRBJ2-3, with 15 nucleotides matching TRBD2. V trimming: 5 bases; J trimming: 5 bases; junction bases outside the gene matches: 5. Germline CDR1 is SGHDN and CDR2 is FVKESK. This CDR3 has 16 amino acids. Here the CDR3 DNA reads TGTGCCAGCAGCGGACTAGCGGGAGGGCCAGAAGATACGCAGTATTTT. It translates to CASSGLAGGPEDTQYF.

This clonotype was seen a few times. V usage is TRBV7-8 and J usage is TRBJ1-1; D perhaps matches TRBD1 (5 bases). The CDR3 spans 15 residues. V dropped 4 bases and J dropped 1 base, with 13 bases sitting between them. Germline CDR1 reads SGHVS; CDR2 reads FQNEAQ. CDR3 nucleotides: TGTGCCAGCAGCTCCGATAGGGGTTCGAACACTGAAGCTTTCTTT. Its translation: CASSSDRGSNTEAFF.

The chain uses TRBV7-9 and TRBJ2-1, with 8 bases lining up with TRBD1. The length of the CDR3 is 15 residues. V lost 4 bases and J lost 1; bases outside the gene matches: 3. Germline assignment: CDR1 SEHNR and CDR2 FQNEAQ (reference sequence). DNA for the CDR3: TGTGCCAGCAGCTCACAGGGGGATTCCTACAATGAGCAGTTCTTC. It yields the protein CASSSQGDSYNEQFF. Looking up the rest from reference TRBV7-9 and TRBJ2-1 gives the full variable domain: DTGVSQNPRHKITKRGQNVTFRCDPISEHNRLYWYRQTLGQGPEFLTYFQNEAQLEKSRLLSDRFSAERPKGSFSTLEIQRTEQGDSAMYLCASSSQGDSYNEQFFGPGTRLTVL.

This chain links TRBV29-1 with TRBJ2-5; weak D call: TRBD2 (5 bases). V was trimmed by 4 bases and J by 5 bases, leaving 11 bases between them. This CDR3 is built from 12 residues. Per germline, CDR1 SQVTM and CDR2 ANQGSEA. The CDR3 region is CSVADGMETQYF. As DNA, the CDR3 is TGCAGCGTTGCGGACGGGATGGAGACCCAGTACTTC.

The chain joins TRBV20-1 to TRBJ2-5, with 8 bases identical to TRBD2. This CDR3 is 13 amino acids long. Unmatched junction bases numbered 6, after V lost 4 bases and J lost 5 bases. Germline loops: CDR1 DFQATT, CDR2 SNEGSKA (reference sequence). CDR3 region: CSAIESGSETQYF. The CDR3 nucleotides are TGCAGTGCTATAGAAAGCGGGAGCGAGACCCAGTACTTC.

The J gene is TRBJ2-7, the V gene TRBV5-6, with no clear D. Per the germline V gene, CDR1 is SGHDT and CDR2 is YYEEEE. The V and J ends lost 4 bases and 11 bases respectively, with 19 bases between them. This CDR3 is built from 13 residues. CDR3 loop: CASSPTTSQEEYV. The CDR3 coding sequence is TGTGCCAGCAGCCCGACCACGTCGCAAGAGGAGTACGTC.

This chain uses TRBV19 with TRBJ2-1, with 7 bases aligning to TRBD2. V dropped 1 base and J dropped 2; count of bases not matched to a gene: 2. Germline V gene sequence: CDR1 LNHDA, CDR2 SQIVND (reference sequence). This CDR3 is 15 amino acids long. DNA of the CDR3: TGTGCCAGTAGTATAGGGGGAGGGCCCTACAATGAGCAGTTCTTC. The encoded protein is CASSIGGGPYNEQFF.

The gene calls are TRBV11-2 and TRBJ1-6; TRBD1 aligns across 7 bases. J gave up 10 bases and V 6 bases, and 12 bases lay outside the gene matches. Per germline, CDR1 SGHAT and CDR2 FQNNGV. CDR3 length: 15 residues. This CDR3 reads CASRRAGQGVSPLHF. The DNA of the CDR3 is TGTGCCAGCAGGCGCGCGGGGCAGGGGGTCTCACCCCTCCACTTT.

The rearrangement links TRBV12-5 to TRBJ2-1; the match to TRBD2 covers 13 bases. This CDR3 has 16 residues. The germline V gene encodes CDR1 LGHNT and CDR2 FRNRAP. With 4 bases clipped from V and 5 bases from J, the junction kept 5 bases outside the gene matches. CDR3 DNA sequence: TGTGCTAGTGGTTGGCCCACTAGCGGGAGGGACAATGAGCAGTTCTTC. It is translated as CASGWPTSGRDNEQFF.

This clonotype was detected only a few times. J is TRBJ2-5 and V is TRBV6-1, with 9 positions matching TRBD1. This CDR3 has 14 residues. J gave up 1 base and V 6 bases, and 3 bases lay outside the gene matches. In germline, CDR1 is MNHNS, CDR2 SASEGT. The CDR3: CASRTGGSQETQYF. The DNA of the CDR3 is TGTGCCAGCAGGACAGGGGGAAGCCAAGAGACCCAGTACTTC.

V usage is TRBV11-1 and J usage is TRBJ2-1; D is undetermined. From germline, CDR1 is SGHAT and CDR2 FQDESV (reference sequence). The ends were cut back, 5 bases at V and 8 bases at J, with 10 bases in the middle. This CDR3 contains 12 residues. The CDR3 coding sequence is TGTGCCAGCAGCCCCCAAGCCGATGAGCAGTTCTTC. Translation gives CASSPQADEQFF.

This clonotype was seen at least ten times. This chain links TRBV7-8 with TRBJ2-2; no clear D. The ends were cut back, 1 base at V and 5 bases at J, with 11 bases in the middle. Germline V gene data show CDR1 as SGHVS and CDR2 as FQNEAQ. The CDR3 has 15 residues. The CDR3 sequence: CASSLDLRITGELFF. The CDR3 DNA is TGTGCCAGCAGCTTAGATCTGAGGATAACCGGGGAGCTGTTTTTT.

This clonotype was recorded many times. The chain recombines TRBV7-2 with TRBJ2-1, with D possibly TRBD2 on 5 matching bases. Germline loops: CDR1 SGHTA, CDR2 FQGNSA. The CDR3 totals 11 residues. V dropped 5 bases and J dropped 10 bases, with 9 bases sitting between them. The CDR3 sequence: CASSPRLEQFF. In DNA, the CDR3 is TGTGCCAGCAGCCCACGACTAGAGCAGTTCTTC.

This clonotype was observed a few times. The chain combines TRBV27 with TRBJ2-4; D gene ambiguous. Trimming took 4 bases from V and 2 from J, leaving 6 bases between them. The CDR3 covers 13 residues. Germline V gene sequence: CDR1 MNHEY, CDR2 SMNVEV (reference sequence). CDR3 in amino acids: CASSSLPKNIQYF. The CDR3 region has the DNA TGTGCCAGCAGTTCGTTGCCCAAAAACATTCAGTACTTC.